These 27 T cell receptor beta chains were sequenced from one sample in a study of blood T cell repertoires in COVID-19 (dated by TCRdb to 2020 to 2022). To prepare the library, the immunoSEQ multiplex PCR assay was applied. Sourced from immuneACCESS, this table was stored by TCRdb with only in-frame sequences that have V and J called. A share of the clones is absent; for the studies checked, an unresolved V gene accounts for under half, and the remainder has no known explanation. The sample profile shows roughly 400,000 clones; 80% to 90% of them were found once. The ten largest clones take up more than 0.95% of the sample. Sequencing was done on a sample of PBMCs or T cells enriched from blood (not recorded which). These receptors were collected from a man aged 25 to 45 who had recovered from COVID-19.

In nucleotides, the CDR3 is TGCGCCAGCAGCGTCGTGGGCTCTCCGGGACAGGGAGCCTACGAGCAGTACTTC. Its protein is CASSVVGSPGQGAYEQYF. The chain employs TRBV5-1 and TRBJ2-7; TRBD1 agrees at 9 bases. The V segment lost 4 bases and the J segment 2 bases; nucleotides outside the gene matches: 16. The CDR3 is 18 residues long. Germline V gene sequence: CDR1 SGHRS, CDR2 YFSETQ.

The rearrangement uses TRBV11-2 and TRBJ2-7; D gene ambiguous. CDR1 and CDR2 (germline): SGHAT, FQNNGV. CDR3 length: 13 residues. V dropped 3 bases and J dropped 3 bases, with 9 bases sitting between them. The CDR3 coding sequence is TGTGCCAGCAGCTTTCGACCGGGCTACGAGCAGTACTTC. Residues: CASSFRPGYEQYF.

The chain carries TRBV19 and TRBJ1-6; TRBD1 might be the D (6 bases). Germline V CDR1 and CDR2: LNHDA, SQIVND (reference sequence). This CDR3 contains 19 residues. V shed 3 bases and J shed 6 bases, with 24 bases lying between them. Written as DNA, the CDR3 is TGTGCCAGTAGTATTAGTCGGACAGCGACCGATTGGGGTAATTCACCCCTCCACTTT. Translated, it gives CASSISRTATDWGNSPLHF.

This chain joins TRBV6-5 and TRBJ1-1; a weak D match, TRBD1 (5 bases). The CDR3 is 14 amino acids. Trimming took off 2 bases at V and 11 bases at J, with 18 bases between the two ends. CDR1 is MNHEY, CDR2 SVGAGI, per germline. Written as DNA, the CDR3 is TGTGCCAGCAGTTACCTTGGGGCTGGCGGTGAGGCTTTCTTT. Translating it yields CASSYLGAGGEAFF.

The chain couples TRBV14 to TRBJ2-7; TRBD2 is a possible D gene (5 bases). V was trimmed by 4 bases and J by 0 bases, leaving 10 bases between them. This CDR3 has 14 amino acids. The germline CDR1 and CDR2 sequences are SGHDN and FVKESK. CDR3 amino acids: CASSLQLGSYEQYF. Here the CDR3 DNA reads TGTGCCAGCAGCCTTCAACTAGGCTCCTACGAGCAGTACTTC.

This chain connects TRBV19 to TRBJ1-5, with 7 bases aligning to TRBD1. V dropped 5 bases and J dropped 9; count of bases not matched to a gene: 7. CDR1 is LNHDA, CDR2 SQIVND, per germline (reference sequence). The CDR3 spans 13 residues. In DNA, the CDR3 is TGTGCCAGTAGTCGTCGGGACAGTTCGCCCCAGCATTTT. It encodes CASSRRDSSPQHF.

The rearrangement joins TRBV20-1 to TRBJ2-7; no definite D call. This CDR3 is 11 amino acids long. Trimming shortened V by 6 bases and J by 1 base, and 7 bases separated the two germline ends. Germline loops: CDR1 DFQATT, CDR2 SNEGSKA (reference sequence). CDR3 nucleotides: TGCAGTGCACGGAGATCCTACGAGCAGTACTTC. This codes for CSARRSYEQYF.

The CDR3 region is CASSITDSYNEQFF. For the CDR3, the DNA is TGTGCCAGCAGCATCACTGACAGCTACAATGAGCAGTTCTTC. The chain has TRBV7-9 and TRBJ2-1; D is possibly TRBD1 (5 bases). With 5 bases removed from V and 3 bases from J, the gap between germline ends came to 11 bases. The CDR3 consists of 14 residues. CDR1 and CDR2 from the germline V gene are SEHNR and FQNEAQ (reference sequence).

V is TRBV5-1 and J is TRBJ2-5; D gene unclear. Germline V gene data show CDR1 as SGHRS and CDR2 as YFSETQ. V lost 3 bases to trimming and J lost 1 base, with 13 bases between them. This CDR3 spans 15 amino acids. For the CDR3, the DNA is TGCGCCAGCAGCTCAACACCGGGTACCCAAGAGACCCAGTACTTC. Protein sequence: CASSSTPGTQETQYF.

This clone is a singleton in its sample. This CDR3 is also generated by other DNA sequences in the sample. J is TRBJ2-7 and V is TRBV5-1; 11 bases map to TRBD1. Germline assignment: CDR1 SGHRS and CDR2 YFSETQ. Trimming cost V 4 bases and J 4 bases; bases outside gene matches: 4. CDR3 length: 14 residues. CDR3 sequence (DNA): TGCGCCAGCAGCCCCGGGACAGGGGGTTACGAGCAGTACTTC. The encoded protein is CASSPGTGGYEQYF.

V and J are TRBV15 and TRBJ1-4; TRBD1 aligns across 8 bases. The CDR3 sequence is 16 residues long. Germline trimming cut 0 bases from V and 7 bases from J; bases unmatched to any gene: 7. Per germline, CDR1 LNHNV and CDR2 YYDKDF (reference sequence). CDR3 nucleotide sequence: TGTGCCACCAGCAGAGATCGAGCCAGGGGGCCTGAAAAACTGTTTTTT. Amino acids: CATSRDRARGPEKLFF.

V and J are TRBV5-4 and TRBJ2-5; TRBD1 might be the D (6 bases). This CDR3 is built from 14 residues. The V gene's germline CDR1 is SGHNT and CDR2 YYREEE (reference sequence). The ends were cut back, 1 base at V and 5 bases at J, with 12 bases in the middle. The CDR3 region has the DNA TGTGCCAGCAGCTTGCCAGGGGTCCCCGAGACCCAGTACTTC. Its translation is CASSLPGVPETQYF.

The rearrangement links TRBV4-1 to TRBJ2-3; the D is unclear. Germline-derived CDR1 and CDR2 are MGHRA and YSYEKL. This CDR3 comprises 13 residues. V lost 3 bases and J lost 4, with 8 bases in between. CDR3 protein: CASSHLKSDTQYF. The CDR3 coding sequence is TGCGCCAGCAGCCACCTAAAGTCAGATACGCAGTATTTT.

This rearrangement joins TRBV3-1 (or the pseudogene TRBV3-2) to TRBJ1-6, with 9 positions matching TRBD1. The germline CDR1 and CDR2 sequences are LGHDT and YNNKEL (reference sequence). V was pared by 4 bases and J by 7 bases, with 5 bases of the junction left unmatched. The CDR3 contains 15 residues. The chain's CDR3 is CASSPAGQGNSPLHF. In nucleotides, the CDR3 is TGTGCCAGCAGCCCGGCCGGACAGGGGAATTCACCCCTCCACTTT.

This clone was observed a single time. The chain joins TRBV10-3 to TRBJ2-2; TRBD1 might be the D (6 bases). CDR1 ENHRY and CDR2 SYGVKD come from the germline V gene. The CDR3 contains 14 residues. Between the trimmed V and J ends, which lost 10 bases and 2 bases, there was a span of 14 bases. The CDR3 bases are TGTGCCACCCTAGGGACATACAACACCGGGGAGCTGTTTTTT. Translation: CATLGTYNTGELFF.

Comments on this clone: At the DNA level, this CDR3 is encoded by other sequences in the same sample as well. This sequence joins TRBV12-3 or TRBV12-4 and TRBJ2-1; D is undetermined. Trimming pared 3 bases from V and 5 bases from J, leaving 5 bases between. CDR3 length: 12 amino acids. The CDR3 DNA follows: TGTGCCAGCAGTTTTCTAAACAATGAGCAGTTCTTC. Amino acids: CASSFLNNEQFF.

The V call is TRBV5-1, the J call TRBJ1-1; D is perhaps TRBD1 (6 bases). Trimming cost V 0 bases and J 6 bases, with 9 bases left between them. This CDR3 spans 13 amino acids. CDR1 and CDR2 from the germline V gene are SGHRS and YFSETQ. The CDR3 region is CASSLVRGPEAFF. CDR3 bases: TGCGCCAGCAGCTTGGTCAGGGGCCCTGAAGCTTTCTTT.

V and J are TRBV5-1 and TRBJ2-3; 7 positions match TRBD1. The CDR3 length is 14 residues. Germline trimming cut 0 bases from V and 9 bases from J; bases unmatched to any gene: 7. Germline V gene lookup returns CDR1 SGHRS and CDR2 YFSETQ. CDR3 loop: CASSLGQGRATQYF. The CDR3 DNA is TGCGCCAGCAGCTTGGGACAGGGACGTGCGACGCAGTATTTT. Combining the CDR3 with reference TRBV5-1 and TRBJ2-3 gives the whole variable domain KAGVTQTPRYLIKTRGQQVTLSCSPISGHRSVSWYQQTPGQGLQFLFEYFSETQRNKGNFPGRFSGRQFSNSRSEMNVSTLELGDSALYLCASSLGQGRATQYFGPGTRLTVL.

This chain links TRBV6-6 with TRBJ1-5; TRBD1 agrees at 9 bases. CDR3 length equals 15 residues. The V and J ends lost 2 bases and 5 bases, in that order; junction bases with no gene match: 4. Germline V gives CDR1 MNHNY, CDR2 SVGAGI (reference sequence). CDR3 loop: CASSYKTGGDQPQHF. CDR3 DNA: TGTGCCAGCAGTTACAAGACAGGGGGGGATCAGCCCCAGCATTTT.

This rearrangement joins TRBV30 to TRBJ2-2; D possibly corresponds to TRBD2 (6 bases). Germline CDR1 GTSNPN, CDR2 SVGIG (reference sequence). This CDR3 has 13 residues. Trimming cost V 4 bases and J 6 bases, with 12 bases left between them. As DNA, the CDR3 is TGTGCCTGGACCCGGGACTCCCCCGGGGAGCTGTTTTTT. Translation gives CAWTRDSPGELFF.

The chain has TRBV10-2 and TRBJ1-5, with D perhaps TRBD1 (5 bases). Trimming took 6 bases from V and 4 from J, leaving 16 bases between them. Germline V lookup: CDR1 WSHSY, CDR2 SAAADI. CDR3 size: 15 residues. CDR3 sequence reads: CASSSHAGRNQPQHF. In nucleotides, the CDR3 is TGCGCCAGCAGCTCTCACGCAGGGCGGAATCAGCCCCAGCATTTT.

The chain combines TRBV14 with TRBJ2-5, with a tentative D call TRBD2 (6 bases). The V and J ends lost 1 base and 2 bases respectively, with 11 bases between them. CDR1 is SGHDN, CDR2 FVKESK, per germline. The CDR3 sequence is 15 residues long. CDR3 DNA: TGTGCCAGCAGCCAAGGGCTAGCGCGGCAAGAGACCCAGTACTTC. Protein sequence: CASSQGLARQETQYF. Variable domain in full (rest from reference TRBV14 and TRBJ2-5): EAGVTQFPSHSVIEKGQTVTLRCDPISGHDNLYWYRRVMGKEIKFLLHFVKESKQDESGMPNNRFLAERTGGTYSTLKVQPAELEDSGVYFCASSQGLARQETQYFGPGTRLLVL.

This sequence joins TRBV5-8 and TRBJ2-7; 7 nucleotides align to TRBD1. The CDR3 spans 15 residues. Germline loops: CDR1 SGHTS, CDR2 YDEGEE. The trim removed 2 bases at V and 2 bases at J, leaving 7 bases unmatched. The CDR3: CASSFRGMDTYEQYF. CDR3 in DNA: TGTGCCAGCAGCTTCAGGGGGATGGACACCTACGAGCAGTACTTC.

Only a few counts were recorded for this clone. This CDR3 reads CASSFGGNEQYF. CDR3 nucleotide sequence: TGCGCCAGCAGCTTCGGGGGAAACGAGCAGTACTTC. The chain has TRBV5-1 and TRBJ2-7, with D maybe TRBD2 (6 bases). V dropped 2 bases and J dropped 5 bases, with 8 bases sitting between them. CDR1 and CDR2 from the germline V gene are SGHRS and YFSETQ. This CDR3 is built from 12 residues.

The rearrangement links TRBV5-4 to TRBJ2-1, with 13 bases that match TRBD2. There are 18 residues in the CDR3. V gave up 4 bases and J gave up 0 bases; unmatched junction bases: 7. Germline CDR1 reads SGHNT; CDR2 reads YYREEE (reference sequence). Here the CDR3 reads CASSPGLAGSSSYNEQFF. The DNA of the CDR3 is TGTGCCAGCAGCCCGGGACTAGCGGGGTCGAGCTCCTACAATGAGCAGTTCTTC. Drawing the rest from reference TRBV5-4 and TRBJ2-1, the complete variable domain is ETGVTQSPTHLIKTRGQQVTLRCSSQSGHNTVSWYQQALGQGPQFIFQYYREEENGRGNFPPRFSGLQFPNYSSELNVNALELDDSALYLCASSPGLAGSSSYNEQFFGPGTRLTVL.

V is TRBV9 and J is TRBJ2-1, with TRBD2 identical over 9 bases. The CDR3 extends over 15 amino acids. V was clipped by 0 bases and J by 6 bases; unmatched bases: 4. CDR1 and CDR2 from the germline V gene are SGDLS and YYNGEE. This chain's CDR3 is CASSVGQREANEQFF. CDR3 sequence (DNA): TGTGCCAGCAGCGTAGGTCAGCGGGAGGCCAATGAGCAGTTCTTC. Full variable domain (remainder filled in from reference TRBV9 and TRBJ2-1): DSGVTQTPKHLITATGQRVTLRCSPRSGDLSVYWYQQSLDQGLQFLIQYYNGEERAKGNILERFSAQQFPDLHSELNLSSLELGDSALYFCASSVGQREANEQFFGPGTRLTVL.

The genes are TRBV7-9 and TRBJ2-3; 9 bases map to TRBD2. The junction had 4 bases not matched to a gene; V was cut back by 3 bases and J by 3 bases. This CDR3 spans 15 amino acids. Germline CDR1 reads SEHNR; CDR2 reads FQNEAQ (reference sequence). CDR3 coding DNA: TGTGCCAGCAGCTTTAGCGGGAGCGGAACAGATACGCAGTATTTT. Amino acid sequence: CASSFSGSGTDTQYF.